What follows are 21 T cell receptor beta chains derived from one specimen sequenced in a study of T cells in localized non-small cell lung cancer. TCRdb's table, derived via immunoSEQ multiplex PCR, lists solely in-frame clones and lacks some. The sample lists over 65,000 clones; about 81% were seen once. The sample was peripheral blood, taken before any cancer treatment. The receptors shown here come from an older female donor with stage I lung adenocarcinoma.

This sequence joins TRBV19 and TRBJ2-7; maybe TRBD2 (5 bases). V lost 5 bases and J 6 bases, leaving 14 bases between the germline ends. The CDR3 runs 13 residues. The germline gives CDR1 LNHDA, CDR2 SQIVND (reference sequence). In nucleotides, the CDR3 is TGTGCCAGTAGTCGGGAAATATTACGCGAGCAGTACTTC. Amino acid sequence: CASSREILREQYF.

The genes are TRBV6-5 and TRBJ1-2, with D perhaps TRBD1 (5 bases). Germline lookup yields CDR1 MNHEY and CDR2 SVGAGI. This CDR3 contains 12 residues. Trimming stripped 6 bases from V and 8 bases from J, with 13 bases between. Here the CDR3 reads CASSQRDGGYTF. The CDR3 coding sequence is TGTGCCAGCAGCCAACGGGACGGGGGCTACACCTTC.

The CDR3 region has the DNA TGCGCCAGCAGCCCAGTTGGACTAAAGGGGAATGAGCAGTTCTTC. Its translation: CASSPVGLKGNEQFF. The genes are TRBV4-1 and TRBJ2-1; D possibly corresponds to TRBD2 (6 bases). Germline V gives CDR1 MGHRA, CDR2 YSYEKL. The CDR3 totals 15 residues. Trimming shortened V by 4 bases and J by 7 bases, and 17 bases separated the two germline ends.

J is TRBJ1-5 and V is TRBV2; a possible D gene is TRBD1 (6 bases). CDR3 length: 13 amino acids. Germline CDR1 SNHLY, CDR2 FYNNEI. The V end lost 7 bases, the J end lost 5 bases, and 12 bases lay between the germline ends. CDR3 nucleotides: TGTGCCAGCACCCAGGGGAGGGATCAGCCCCAGCATTTT. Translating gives CASTQGRDQPQHF.

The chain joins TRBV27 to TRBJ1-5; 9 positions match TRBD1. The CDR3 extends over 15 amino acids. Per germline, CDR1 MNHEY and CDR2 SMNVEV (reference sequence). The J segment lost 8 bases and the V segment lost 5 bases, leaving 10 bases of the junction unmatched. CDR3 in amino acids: CASSKTGTGQEPQHF. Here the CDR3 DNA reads TGTGCCAGCAGTAAGACCGGGACAGGGCAGGAGCCCCAGCATTTT.

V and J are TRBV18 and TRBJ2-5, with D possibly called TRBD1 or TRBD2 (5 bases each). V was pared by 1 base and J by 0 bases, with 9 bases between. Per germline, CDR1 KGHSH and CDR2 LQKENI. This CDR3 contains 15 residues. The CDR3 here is CASSPLGRNQETQYF. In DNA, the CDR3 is TGTGCCAGCTCACCACTGGGACGGAACCAAGAGACCCAGTACTTC.

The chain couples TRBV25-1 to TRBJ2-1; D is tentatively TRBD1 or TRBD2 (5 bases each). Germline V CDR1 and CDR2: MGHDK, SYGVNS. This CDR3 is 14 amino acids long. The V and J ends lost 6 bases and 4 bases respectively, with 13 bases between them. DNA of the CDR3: TGTGCCAGCAGCCCCTTGGGGACGTACAATGAGCAGTTCTTC. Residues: CASSPLGTYNEQFF.

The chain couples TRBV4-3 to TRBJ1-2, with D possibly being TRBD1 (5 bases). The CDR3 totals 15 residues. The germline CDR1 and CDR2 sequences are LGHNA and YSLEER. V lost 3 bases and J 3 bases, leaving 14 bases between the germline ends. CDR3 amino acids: CASSQMSRDYYGYTF. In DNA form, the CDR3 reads TGCGCCAGCAGCCAGATGTCCCGGGACTACTATGGCTACACCTTC.

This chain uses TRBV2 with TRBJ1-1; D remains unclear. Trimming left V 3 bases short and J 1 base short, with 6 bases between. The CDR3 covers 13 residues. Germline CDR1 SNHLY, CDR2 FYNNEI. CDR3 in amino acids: CASSEETNTEAFF. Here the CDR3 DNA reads TGTGCCAGCAGTGAGGAGACGAACACTGAAGCTTTCTTT.

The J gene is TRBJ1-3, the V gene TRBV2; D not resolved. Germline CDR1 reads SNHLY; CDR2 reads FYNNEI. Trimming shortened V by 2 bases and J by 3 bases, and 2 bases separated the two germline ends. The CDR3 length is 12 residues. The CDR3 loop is CASSERGNTIYF. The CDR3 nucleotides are TGTGCCAGCAGTGAACGTGGAAACACCATATATTTT.

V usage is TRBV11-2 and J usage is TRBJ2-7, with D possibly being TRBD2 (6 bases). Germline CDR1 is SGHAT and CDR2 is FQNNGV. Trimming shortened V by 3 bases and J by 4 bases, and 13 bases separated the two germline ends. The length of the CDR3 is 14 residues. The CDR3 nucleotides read TGTGCCAGCAGCTTCGGAGGGCCGGGGTACGAGCAGTACTTC. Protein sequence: CASSFGGPGYEQYF.

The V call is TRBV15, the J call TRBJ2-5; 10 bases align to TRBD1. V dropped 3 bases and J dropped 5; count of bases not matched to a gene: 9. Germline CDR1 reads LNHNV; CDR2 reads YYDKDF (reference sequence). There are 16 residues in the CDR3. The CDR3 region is CATSRPGQGSLETQYF. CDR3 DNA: TGTGCCACCAGCAGGCCGGGACAGGGGAGTTTGGAGACCCAGTACTTC. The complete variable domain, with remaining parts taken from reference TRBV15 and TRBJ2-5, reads DAMVIQNPRYQVTQFGKPVTLSCSQTLNHNVMYWYQQKSSQAPKLLFHYYDKDFNNEADTPDNFQSRRPNTSFCFLDIRSPGLGDTAMYLCATSRPGQGSLETQYFGPGTRLLVL.

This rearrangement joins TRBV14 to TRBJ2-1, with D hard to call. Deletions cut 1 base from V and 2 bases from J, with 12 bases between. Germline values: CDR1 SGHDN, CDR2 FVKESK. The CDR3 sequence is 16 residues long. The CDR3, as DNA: TGTGCCAGCAGCCAAGTTAGAACACTACCCTACAATGAGCAGTTCTTC. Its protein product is CASSQVRTLPYNEQFF. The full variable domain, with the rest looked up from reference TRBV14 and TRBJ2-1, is EAGVTQFPSHSVIEKGQTVTLRCDPISGHDNLYWYRRVMGKEIKFLLHFVKESKQDESGMPNNRFLAERTGGTYSTLKVQPAELEDSGVYFCASSQVRTLPYNEQFFGPGTRLTVL.

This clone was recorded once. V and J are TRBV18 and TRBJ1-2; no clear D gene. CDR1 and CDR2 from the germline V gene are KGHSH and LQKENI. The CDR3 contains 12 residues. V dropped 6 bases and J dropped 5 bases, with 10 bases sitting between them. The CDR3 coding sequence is TGTGCCAGCTCCCCTGAACCATATGGCTACACCTTC. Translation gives CASSPEPYGYTF.

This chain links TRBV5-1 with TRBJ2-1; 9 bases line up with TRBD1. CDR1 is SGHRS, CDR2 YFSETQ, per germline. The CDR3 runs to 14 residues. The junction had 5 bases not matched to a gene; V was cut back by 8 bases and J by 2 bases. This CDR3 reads CASGTGSPYNEQFF. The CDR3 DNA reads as TGCGCCAGTGGGACAGGGAGCCCCTACAATGAGCAGTTCTTC.

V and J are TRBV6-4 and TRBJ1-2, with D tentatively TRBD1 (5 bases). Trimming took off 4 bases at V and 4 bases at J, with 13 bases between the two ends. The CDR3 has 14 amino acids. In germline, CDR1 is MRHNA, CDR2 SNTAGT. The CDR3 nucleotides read TGTGCCAGCAGTGGGACCTTCGGGGGCTATGGCTACACCTTC. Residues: CASSGTFGGYGYTF.

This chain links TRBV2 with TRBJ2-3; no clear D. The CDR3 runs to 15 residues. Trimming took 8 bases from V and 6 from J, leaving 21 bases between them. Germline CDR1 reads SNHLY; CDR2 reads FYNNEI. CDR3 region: CASLGLGGFGDTQYF. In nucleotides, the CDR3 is TGTGCCAGCTTAGGTCTGGGTGGCTTTGGGGATACGCAGTATTTT.

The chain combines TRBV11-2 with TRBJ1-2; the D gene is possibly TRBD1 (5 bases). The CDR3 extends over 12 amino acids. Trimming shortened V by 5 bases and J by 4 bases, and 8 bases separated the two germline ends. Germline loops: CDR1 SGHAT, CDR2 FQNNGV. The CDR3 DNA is TGTGCCAGCAGCAGTCAGGGCTATGGCTACACCTTC. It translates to CASSSQGYGYTF.

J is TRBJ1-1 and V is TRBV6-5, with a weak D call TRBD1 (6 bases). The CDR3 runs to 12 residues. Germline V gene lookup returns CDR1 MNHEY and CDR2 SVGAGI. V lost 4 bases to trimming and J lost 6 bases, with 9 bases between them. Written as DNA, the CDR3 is TGTGCCAGCAGTTTACAGGGCGCTGAAGCTTTCTTT. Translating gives CASSLQGAEAFF.

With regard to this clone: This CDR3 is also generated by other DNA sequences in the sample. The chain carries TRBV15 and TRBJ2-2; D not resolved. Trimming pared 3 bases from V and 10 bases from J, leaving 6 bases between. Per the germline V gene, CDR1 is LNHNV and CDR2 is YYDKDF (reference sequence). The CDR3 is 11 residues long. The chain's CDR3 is CATSRNLELFF. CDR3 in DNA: TGTGCCACCAGCAGGAACCTGGAGCTGTTTTTT.

The CDR3 DNA reads as TGTGCCAGCAGCGCACCGCTGGACAGGAGGTCTAACTATGGCTACACCTTC. This gives the protein CASSAPLDRRSNYGYTF. The gene calls are TRBV9 and TRBJ1-2; TRBD1 agrees at 7 bases. The germline V gene has CDR1 SGDLS and CDR2 YYNGEE. The CDR3 totals 17 residues. V lost 3 bases and J lost 0; bases outside the gene matches: 11.